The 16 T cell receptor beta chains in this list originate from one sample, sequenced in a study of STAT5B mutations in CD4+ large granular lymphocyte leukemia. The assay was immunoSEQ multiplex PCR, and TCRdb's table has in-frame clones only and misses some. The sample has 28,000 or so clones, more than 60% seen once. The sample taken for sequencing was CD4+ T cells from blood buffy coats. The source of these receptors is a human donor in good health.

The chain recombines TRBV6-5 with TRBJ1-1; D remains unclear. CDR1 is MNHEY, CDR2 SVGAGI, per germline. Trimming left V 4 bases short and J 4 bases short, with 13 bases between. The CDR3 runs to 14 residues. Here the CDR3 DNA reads TGTGCCAGCAGTTCCACCGGGGAGGCCACTGAAGCTTTCTTT. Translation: CASSSTGEATEAFF.

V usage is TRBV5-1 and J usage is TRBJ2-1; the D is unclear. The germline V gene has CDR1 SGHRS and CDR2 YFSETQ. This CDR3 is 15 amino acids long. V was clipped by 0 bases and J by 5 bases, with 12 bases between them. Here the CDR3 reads CASSLAGGRHNEQFF. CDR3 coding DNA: TGCGCCAGCAGCTTGGCAGGTGGGCGCCACAATGAGCAGTTCTTC. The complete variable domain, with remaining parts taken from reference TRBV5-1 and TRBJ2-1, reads KAGVTQTPRYLIKTRGQQVTLSCSPISGHRSVSWYQQTPGQGLQFLFEYFSETQRNKGNFPGRFSGRQFSNSRSEMNVSTLELGDSALYLCASSLAGGRHNEQFFGPGTRLTVL.

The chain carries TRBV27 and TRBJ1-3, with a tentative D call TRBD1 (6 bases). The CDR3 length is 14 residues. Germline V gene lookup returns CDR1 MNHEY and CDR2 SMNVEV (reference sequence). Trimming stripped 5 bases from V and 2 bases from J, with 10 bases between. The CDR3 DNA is TGTGCCAGCAGTGTACAGGGAACTGGAAACACCATATATTTT. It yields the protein CASSVQGTGNTIYF.

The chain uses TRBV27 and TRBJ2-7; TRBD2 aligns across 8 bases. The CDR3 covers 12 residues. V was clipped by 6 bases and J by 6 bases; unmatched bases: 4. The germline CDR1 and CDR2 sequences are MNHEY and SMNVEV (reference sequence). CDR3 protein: CASSGGGLEQYV. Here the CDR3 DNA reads TGTGCCAGCAGCGGGGGGGGACTCGAGCAGTACGTC.

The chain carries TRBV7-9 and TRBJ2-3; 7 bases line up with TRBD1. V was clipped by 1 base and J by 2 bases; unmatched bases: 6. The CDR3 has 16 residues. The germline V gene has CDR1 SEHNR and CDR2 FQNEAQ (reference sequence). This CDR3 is CASSLDRDRVTDTQYF. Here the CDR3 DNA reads TGTGCCAGCAGCTTAGACCGAGACAGGGTCACAGATACGCAGTATTTT.

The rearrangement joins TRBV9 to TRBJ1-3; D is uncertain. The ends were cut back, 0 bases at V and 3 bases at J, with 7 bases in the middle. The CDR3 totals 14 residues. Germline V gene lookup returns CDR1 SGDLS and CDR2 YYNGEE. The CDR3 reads CASSVVGDGNTIYF. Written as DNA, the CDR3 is TGTGCCAGCAGCGTAGTGGGTGATGGAAACACCATATATTTT.

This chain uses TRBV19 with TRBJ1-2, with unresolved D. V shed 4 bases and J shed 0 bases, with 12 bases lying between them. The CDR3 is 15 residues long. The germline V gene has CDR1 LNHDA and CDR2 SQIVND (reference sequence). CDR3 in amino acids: CASSTTRLANYGYTF. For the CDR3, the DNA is TGTGCCAGTAGTACCACACGGCTAGCTAACTATGGCTACACCTTC.

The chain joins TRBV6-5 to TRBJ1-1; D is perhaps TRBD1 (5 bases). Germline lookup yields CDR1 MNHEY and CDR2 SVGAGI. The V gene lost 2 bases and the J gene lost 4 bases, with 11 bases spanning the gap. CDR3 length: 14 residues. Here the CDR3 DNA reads TGTGCCAGCAGTTACGCAGGCGGGGGCACTGAAGCTTTCTTT. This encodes CASSYAGGGTEAFF.

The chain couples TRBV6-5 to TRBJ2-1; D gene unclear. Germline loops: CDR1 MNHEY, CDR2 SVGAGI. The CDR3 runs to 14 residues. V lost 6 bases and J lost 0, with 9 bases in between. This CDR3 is CASRTGSSYNEQFF. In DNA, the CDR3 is TGTGCCAGCAGAACGGGTAGCTCCTACAATGAGCAGTTCTTC.

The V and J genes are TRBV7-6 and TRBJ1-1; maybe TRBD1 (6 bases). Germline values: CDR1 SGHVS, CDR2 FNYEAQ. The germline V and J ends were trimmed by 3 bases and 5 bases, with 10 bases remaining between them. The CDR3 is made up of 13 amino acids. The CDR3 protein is CASSLIQGTEAFF. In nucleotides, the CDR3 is TGTGCCAGCAGCTTGATTCAGGGGACTGAAGCTTTCTTT. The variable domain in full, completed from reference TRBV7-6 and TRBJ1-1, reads GAGVSQSPRYKVTKRGQDVALRCDPISGHVSLYWYRQALGQGPEFLTYFNYEAQQDKSGLPNDRFSAERPEGSISTLTIQRTEQRDSAMYRCASSLIQGTEAFFGQGTRLTVV.

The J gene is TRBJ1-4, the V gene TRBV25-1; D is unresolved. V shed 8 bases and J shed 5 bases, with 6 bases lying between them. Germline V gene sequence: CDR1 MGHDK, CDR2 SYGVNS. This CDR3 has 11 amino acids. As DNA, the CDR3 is TGTGCCAGCGGACGAAATGAAAAACTGTTTTTT. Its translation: CASGRNEKLFF. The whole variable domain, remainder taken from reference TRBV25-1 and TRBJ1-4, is EADIYQTPRYLVIGTGKKITLECSQTMGHDKMYWYQQDPGMELHLIHYSYGVNSTEKGDLSSESTVSRIRTEHFPLTLESARPSHTSQYLCASGRNEKLFFGSGTQLSVL.

As DNA, the CDR3 is TGTGCCAGCAGTTCCGGCCTGTCTGAGACCCAGTACTTC. It yields the protein CASSSGLSETQYF. V and J are TRBV27 and TRBJ2-5; D unclear. Germline CDR1 and CDR2: MNHEY and SMNVEV (reference sequence). The ends were cut back, 4 bases at V and 5 bases at J, with 11 bases in the middle. The CDR3 length is 13 residues.

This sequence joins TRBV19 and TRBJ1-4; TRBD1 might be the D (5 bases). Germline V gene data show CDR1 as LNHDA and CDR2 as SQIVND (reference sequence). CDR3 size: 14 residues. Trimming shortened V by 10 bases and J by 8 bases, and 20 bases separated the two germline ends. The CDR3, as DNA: TGTGCCACCGGTCCGGGTCCCCAGGGAGAAAAACTGTTTTTT. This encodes CATGPGPQGEKLFF.

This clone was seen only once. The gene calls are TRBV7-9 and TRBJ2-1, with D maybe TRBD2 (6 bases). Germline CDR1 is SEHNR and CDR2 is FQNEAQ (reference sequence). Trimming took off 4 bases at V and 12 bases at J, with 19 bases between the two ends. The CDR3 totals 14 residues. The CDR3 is CASSSTGLLGGQFF. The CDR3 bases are TGTGCCAGCAGCTCCACGGGACTCCTAGGAGGGCAGTTCTTC.

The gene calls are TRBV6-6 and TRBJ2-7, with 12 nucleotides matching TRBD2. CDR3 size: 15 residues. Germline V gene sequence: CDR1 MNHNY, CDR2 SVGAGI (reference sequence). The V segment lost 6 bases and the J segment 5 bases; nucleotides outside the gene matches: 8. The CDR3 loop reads CASRSGTSGFHEQYF. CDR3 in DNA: TGTGCCAGCAGGTCCGGGACTAGCGGGTTTCACGAGCAGTACTTC.

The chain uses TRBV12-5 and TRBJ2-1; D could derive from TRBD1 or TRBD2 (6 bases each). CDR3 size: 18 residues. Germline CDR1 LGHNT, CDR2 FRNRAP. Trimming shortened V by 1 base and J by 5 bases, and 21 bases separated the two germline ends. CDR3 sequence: CASGLARYVRGANNEQFF. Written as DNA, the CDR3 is TGTGCTAGTGGTTTGGCCCGGTACGTGAGGGGGGCCAACAATGAGCAGTTCTTC.